Shown below are 14 T cell receptor beta chains from a single sample sequenced in a study of shared clonotypes between healthy human individuals. The repertoire was sequenced with immunoSEQ multiplex PCR; TCRdb's copy has only in-frame clones and lacks some. The sample has about 2 million clones; 85% to 95% are singletons. The source material was naive CD4+ T cells sorted from blood. Subset reported: CD45RA+ positively selected. Source of these receptors: a man between 18 and 29 years old in good health.

This clone was seen only a few times. The genes are TRBV19 and TRBJ1-5, with D maybe TRBD1 (5 bases). The CDR3 is made up of 15 amino acids. Trimming shortened V by 0 bases and J by 2 bases, and 8 bases separated the two germline ends. From germline, CDR1 is LNHDA and CDR2 SQIVND (reference sequence). Here the CDR3 DNA reads TGTGCCAGTAGTATAGAAGGGGCGGGCAATCAGCCCCAGCATTTT. This sequence encodes CASSIEGAGNQPQHF.

CDR3 loop: CASRPTDRADGYTF. As DNA, the CDR3 is TGTGCCAGCCGACCTACTGACAGGGCCGATGGCTACACCTTC. The chain recombines TRBV19 with TRBJ1-2; 7 nucleotides align to TRBD1. The CDR3 loop spans 14 amino acids. Germline V lookup: CDR1 LNHDA, CDR2 SQIVND (reference sequence). Trimming cost V 9 bases and J 6 bases; bases outside gene matches: 13.

The chain combines TRBV4-1 with TRBJ2-7, with 8 positions matching TRBD2. V trimming: 0 bases; J trimming: 6 bases; junction bases outside the gene matches: 10. CDR3 size: 16 residues. The germline CDR1 and CDR2 sequences are MGHRA and YSYEKL. CDR3 nucleotides: TGCGCCAGCAGCCAAGATTATCGGGAGGGCCATAGCGAGCAGTACTTC. Its translation: CASSQDYREGHSEQYF.

V and J are TRBV25-1 and TRBJ2-4; 13 bases match TRBD2. This CDR3 is built from 15 residues. The germline gives CDR1 MGHDK, CDR2 SYGVNS. Trimming took 4 bases from V and 13 from J; bases not matched to a gene: 10. The CDR3: CASSAPGLAGLGQYF. The CDR3 DNA is TGTGCCAGCAGTGCCCCGGGACTAGCGGGGTTGGGACAGTACTTC.

The chain employs TRBV27 and TRBJ1-4, with a tentative D call TRBD1 (5 bases). CDR1 is MNHEY, CDR2 SMNVEV, per germline (reference sequence). V was cut by 4 bases and J by 14 bases, with 17 bases left in between. The CDR3 consists of 13 residues. This chain's CDR3 is CASSSLLGGNLFF. In nucleotides, the CDR3 is TGTGCCAGCAGTTCTCTTCTGGGGGGTAATCTGTTTTTT.

The J gene is TRBJ2-1, the V gene TRBV30; TRBD1 aligns across 9 bases. The length of the CDR3 is 13 residues. V dropped 1 base and J dropped 8; count of bases not matched to a gene: 3. Germline-derived CDR1 and CDR2 are GTSNPN and SVGIG (reference sequence). In DNA, the CDR3 is TGTGCCTGGAGTGGGACAGGGGCCGATGAGCAGTTCTTC. Its protein product is CAWSGTGADEQFF.

The chain has TRBV7-8 and TRBJ1-2; the match to TRBD1 covers 7 bases. V trimming: 3 bases; J trimming: 5 bases; junction bases outside the gene matches: 9. The CDR3 totals 15 residues. Looked up from germline, CDR1 is SGHVS and CDR2 is FQNEAQ. The CDR3 DNA reads TGTGCCAGCAGCTTCACCGCCGCGACAGGGTATGGCTACACCTTC. Its protein product is CASSFTAATGYGYTF. The entire variable domain, with the rest obtained from reference TRBV7-8 and TRBJ1-2, is as follows: GAGVSQSPRYKVAKRGQDVALRCDPISGHVSLFWYQQALGQGPEFLTYFQNEAQLDKSGLPSDRFFAERPEGSVSTLKIQRTQQEDSAVYLCASSFTAATGYGYTFGSGTRLTVV.

The chain employs TRBV4-3 and TRBJ1-5; 7 nucleotides align to TRBD1. Trimming cost V 0 bases and J 7 bases; bases outside gene matches: 6. The CDR3 totals 15 residues. In germline, CDR1 is LGHNA, CDR2 YSLEER. The CDR3 DNA sequence: TGCGCCAGCAGCCAAGAAGCGACAGGGAACCAGCCCCAGCATTTT. Translation gives CASSQEATGNQPQHF.

The J gene is TRBJ2-3, the V gene TRBV7-2; 8 positions match TRBD2. CDR3 length: 15 residues. Losses at the gene ends were 4 bases for V and 2 bases for J; bases not matched to a gene: 5. Germline CDR1 reads SGHTA; CDR2 reads FQGNSA. CDR3 residues: CASSYLAGYTDTQYF. CDR3 nucleotide sequence: TGTGCCAGCAGCTACCTAGCGGGCTACACAGATACGCAGTATTTT.

The chain uses TRBV19 and TRBJ1-2; TRBD1 is a possible D gene (6 bases). V was cut by 7 bases and J by 5 bases, with 17 bases left in between. The CDR3 has 14 residues. The V gene's germline CDR1 is LNHDA and CDR2 SQIVND (reference sequence). CDR3 DNA sequence: TGTGCCAGTACCCTAACCGGGACAAAATATGGCTACACCTTC. Protein: CASTLTGTKYGYTF. Using reference TRBV19 and TRBJ1-2 for the parts outside the CDR3, the full variable domain is DGGITQSPKYLFRKEGQNVTLSCEQNLNHDAMYWYRQDPGQGLRLIYYSQIVNDFQKGDIAEGYSVSREKKESFPLTVTSAQKNPTAFYLCASTLTGTKYGYTFGSGTRLTVV.

This clone was picked up one time. The chain uses TRBV30 and TRBJ2-7, with TRBD2 as a possible D gene (5 bases). Germline CDR1 and CDR2: GTSNPN and SVGIG (reference sequence). The CDR3 is made up of 15 amino acids. Trimming stripped 0 bases from V and 0 bases from J, with 12 bases between. CDR3 DNA sequence: TGTGCCTGGAGTGTACGGGGAAGGAACTCCTACGAGCAGTACTTC. Translation: CAWSVRGRNSYEQYF.

As to this clone: This CDR3 is also generated by other DNA sequences in the sample. J is TRBJ2-1 and V is TRBV10-1; D is unresolved. The CDR3 extends over 13 amino acids. Germline CDR1 is WNHNN and CDR2 is SYGVQD (reference sequence). Between the trimmed V and J ends, which lost 0 bases and 7 bases, there was a span of 7 bases. Here the CDR3 DNA reads TGCGCCAGCAGTGAGTCAGGCAGGAATGAGCAGTTCTTC. It specifies CASSESGRNEQFF.

The gene calls are TRBV25-1 and TRBJ1-2; TRBD1 is a possible D gene (5 bases). The V end lost 0 bases, the J end lost 8 bases, and 16 bases lay between the germline ends. Germline V CDR1 and CDR2: MGHDK, SYGVNS. This CDR3 spans 15 amino acids. The CDR3: CASSEYEKGSRGYTF. The CDR3 coding sequence is TGTGCCAGCAGTGAATATGAAAAGGGGTCGAGGGGCTACACCTTC.

The V call is TRBV4-3, the J call TRBJ2-5, with TRBD2 matching 15 bases. The CDR3 spans 15 residues. Per germline, CDR1 LGHNA and CDR2 YSLEER. After removal of 4 bases from V and 4 bases from J, the junction contained 1 base not matched to a gene. The CDR3 DNA is TGCGCCAGCAGCCGGGGACTAGCGGGAGGAGAGACCCAGTACTTC. Amino acids: CASSRGLAGGETQYF.